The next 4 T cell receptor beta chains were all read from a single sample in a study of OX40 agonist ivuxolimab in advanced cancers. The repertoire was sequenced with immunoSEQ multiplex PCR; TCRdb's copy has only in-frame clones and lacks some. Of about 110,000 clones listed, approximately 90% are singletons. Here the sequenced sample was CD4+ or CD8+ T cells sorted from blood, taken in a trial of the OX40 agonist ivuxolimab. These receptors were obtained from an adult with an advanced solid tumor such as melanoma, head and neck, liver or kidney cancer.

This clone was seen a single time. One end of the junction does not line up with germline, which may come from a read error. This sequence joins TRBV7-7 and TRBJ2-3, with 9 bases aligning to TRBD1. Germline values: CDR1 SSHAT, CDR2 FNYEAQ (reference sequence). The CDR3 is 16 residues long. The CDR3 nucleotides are TGTGCTAGCAGCTTAGGGGGGGACAGGGGCACAGATACGCAGTATTTT. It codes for CASSLGGDRGTDTQYF.

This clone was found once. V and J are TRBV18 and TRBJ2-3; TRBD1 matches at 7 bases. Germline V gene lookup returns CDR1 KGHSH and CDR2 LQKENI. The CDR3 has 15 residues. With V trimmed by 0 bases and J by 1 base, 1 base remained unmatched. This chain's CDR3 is CASSPPTGGTDTQYF. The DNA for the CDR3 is TGTGCCAGCTCACCACCAACAGGGGGCACAGATACGCAGTATTTT.

CDR3 nucleotides: TGTGCCAGCAGTTCCCCACCTCGGACATTTCAGTACTTC. It codes for CASSSPPRTFQYF. The chain joins TRBV27 to TRBJ2-4; TRBD1 is a possible D gene (5 bases). The CDR3 contains 13 residues. Germline lookup yields CDR1 MNHEY and CDR2 SMNVEV (reference sequence). Trimming shortened V by 4 bases and J by 11 bases, and 15 bases separated the two germline ends.

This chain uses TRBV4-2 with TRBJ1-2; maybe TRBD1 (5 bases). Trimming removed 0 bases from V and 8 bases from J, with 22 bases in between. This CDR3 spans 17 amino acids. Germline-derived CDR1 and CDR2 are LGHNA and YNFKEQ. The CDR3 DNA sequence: TGTGCCAGCAGCCAAGATTCGTCAGGGTTGGTTGCTTCCGGCTACACCTTC. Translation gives CASSQDSSGLVASGYTF.